This TCR beta chain is drawn from a study of blood T cell repertoires in COVID-19. Measured with immunoSEQ multiplex PCR; TCRdb has only the in-frame clones, and not every one. The table has around 400,000 clones, 87% seen once. Germline V lookup: CDR1 LGHDT, CDR2 YNNKEL (reference sequence). There are 15 residues in the CDR3. V was clipped by 2 bases and J by 5 bases, with 15 bases between them. The V call is TRBV3-1 (or the pseudogene TRBV3-2), the J call TRBJ1-1; D may be TRBD1 (6 bases). This clonotype was sampled from a woman aged 55 to 70 with COVID-19, enrolled during active disease. Sequencing was carried out using peripheral blood. CDR3 in amino acids: CASSQRTLTGTEAFF. The CDR3, as DNA: TGTGCCAGCAGCCAACGTACTCTAACAGGGACTGAAGCTTTCTTT.